The clone carrying this TCR beta chain occurred many times. The entry originates in a study of T-cell reconstitution after alpha-beta-depleted transplantation in children. Unique molecular identifiers were used in preparing the TCRbeta library. One entry per CDR3 protein results from TCRdb running MiXCR on the PCR reads. The data show 600,000 to 700,000 distinct CDR3 sequences, around 16% seen once. Sequenced material: PBMCs from the stem cell graft donor, taken from the stem cell graft. The clonotype was recovered from a human donor who donated a stem cell graft to a child with acute myeloid leukemia.

The DNA of the CDR3 is TGCAGTGCTAGAGACAGAAGGACAGAGAATCAGCCCCAGCATTTT. Its protein is CSARDRRTENQPQHF. The V call is TRBV20-1, the J call TRBJ1-5, with a tentative D call TRBD1 (6 bases). Germline V gene sequence: CDR1 DFQATT, CDR2 SNEGSKA (reference sequence). The CDR3 contains 15 residues. Trimming pared 0 bases from V and 4 bases from J, leaving 13 bases between.